A single sample gave rise to the 14 T cell receptor beta chains below, sequenced in a study of T cell changes during pregnancy in multiple sclerosis. Clones were read by immunoSEQ multiplex PCR, and TCRdb kept only the in-frame ones, dropping some. The table has around 40,000 clones, approximately 90% seen once. This sample comprised CD4+ T cells from peripheral blood mononuclear cells, obtained in the second trimester of pregnancy. All receptors come from a female donor with multiple sclerosis, enrolled in a pregnancy study.

In nucleotides, the CDR3 is TGTGCCAGCAGAATCCGCCCTGATAGCAGCTACACCTTC. It translates to CASRIRPDSSYTF. The rearrangement links TRBV6-5 to TRBJ1-2; no clear D gene. The CDR3 spans 13 residues. Germline values: CDR1 MNHEY, CDR2 SVGAGI. Trimming removed 6 bases from V and 9 bases from J, with 17 bases in between.

The genes are TRBV27 and TRBJ2-6; D might be TRBD1 (6 bases). V was cut by 5 bases and J by 1 base, with 12 bases left in between. The length of the CDR3 is 16 residues. Looked up from germline, CDR1 is MNHEY and CDR2 is SMNVEV (reference sequence). CDR3 nucleotides: TGTGCCAGCAGTCAGTTCCAGGGGTCTGGGGCCAACGTCCTGACTTTC. Protein sequence: CASSQFQGSGANVLTF. Drawing the rest from reference TRBV27 and TRBJ2-6, the complete variable domain is EAQVTQNPRYLITVTGKKLTVTCSQNMNHEYMSWYRQDPGLGLRQIYYSMNVEVTDKGDVPEGYKVSRKEKRNFPLILESPSPNQTSLYFCASSQFQGSGANVLTFGAGSRLTVL.

Written as DNA, the CDR3 is TGTGCCAGCAACGCACGACAGGGGCGCAGGGAGCTGTTTTTT. Amino acids: CASNARQGRRELFF. This chain uses TRBV6-5 with TRBJ2-2, with 8 bases matching TRBD1. The CDR3 runs 14 residues. Germline trimming cut 7 bases from V and 9 bases from J; bases unmatched to any gene: 10. Germline assignment: CDR1 MNHEY and CDR2 SVGAGI.

This chain joins TRBV7-9 and TRBJ1-2, with D possibly TRBD1 on 5 matching bases. V lost 7 bases, J lost 5 bases, and 14 bases lay in between. The CDR3 sequence is 13 residues long. Germline V lookup: CDR1 SEHNR, CDR2 FQNEAQ (reference sequence). The CDR3 DNA is TGTGCCAGCACTATCGGGGGGACTTATGGCTACACCTTC. Translation gives CASTIGGTYGYTF.

The V gene is TRBV6-6, the J gene TRBJ2-1, with D uncertain. CDR1 and CDR2 from the germline V gene are MNHNY and SVGAGI (reference sequence). Trimming shortened V by 1 base and J by 6 bases, and 4 bases separated the two germline ends. The CDR3 is 12 residues long. The CDR3 loop reads CASSYWPNEQFF. The CDR3 DNA follows: TGTGCCAGCAGTTACTGGCCCAATGAGCAGTTCTTC.

The chain links TRBV6-1 to TRBJ2-1; D uncertain. With 1 base removed from V and 0 bases from J, the gap between germline ends came to 10 bases. Germline-derived CDR1 and CDR2 are MNHNS and SASEGT. The CDR3 contains 16 residues. The CDR3 sequence is CASSEVQIHSYNEQFF. CDR3 bases: TGTGCCAGCAGTGAAGTTCAGATTCACTCCTACAATGAGCAGTTCTTC.

This chain uses TRBV2 with TRBJ2-7; the match to TRBD2 covers 11 bases. The CDR3 runs to 15 residues. The trim removed 1 base at V and 5 bases at J, leaving 4 bases unmatched. Germline values: CDR1 SNHLY, CDR2 FYNNEI. The CDR3 DNA reads TGTGCCAGCAGTGAAGAGACTAGCGGGACGCACGAGCAGTACTTC. The encoded protein is CASSEETSGTHEQYF.

The sample holds one count of this clone. V gene TRBV11-2 combines with J gene TRBJ1-3, with a tentative D call TRBD1 (6 bases). CDR1 is SGHAT and CDR2 is FQNNGV in the germline V gene. The length of the CDR3 is 16 residues. With 5 bases removed from V and 0 bases from J, the gap between germline ends came to 14 bases. The CDR3 bases are TGTGCCAGCAGCCCAGGGGTCCGCAGCTCTGGAAACACCATATATTTT. Its protein is CASSPGVRSSGNTIYF. The variable domain in full, with the rest retrieved from reference TRBV11-2 and TRBJ1-3, is EAGVAQSPRYKIIEKRQSVAFWCNPISGHATLYWYQQILGQGPKLLIQFQNNGVVDDSQLPKDRFSAERLKGVDSTLKIQPAKLEDSAVYLCASSPGVRSSGNTIYFGEGSWLTVV.

The rearrangement uses TRBV5-1 and TRBJ2-7; 9 bases fit TRBD2. The CDR3 covers 16 residues. V lost 0 bases and J lost 2; bases outside the gene matches: 6. The V gene's germline CDR1 is SGHRS and CDR2 YFSETQ. The CDR3 loop is CASSLVGTSQTYEQYF. The CDR3 DNA follows: TGCGCCAGCAGCTTGGTCGGGACTAGCCAGACCTACGAGCAGTACTTC.

The table lists this clone with a count of one. The chain employs TRBV4-2 and TRBJ1-3; the D is unclear. Trimming took 0 bases from V and 1 from J, leaving 10 bases between them. Germline V lookup: CDR1 LGHNA, CDR2 YNFKEQ. The length of the CDR3 is 16 residues. The chain's CDR3 is CASSQEVFESGNTIYF. The CDR3 DNA is TGTGCCAGCAGCCAAGAGGTATTTGAGTCTGGAAACACCATATATTTT.

The chain uses TRBV6-5 and TRBJ2-6; 7 positions agree with TRBD1. Trimming at V came to 5 bases and at J to 0 bases, leaving 1 base not matched to a gene. Per the germline V gene, CDR1 is MNHEY and CDR2 is SVGAGI. The CDR3 is made up of 15 amino acids. DNA for the CDR3: TGTGCCAGCAGTCGGGACAGCTCTGGGGCCAACGTCCTGACTTTC. It codes for CASSRDSSGANVLTF.

This chain connects TRBV4-1 to TRBJ1-3; 9 bases match TRBD1. Germline V gene data show CDR1 as MGHRA and CDR2 as YSYEKL. This CDR3 has 16 residues. Losses at the gene ends were 0 bases for V and 5 bases for J; bases not matched to a gene: 5. The CDR3 region has the DNA TGCGCCAGCAGCCAAGACCCGGGGACAGGGAGAAACACCATATATTTT. Translating gives CASSQDPGTGRNTIYF.

V gene TRBV19 combines with J gene TRBJ1-6; maybe TRBD1 (6 bases). V gave up 5 bases and J gave up 3 bases, with 17 bases separating them. The CDR3 covers 17 residues. CDR1 is LNHDA and CDR2 is SQIVND in the germline V gene (reference sequence). The CDR3 loop reads CASSLQGGFSYNSPLHF. The CDR3, as DNA: TGTGCCAGTAGTCTACAGGGCGGCTTTAGCTATAATTCACCCCTCCACTTT.

The rearrangement joins TRBV19 to TRBJ1-2; a weak D match, TRBD1 (6 bases). The CDR3 contains 11 residues. Germline V lookup: CDR1 LNHDA, CDR2 SQIVND (reference sequence). V lost 9 bases and J lost 8, with 13 bases in between. The CDR3 sequence: CASRFGGGYTF. The CDR3 DNA sequence: TGTGCCAGCAGATTTGGGGGCGGCTACACCTTC.